A selection of T cell receptor beta chains follows, all from one sample in a study of human T cells and chemical hapten exposure. TCRdb used MiXCR to reprocess the RACE reads, holding one entry per CDR3 protein. The table records more than 150,000 distinct CDR3 sequences, 13% to 15% of them present only once. The sequencing used whole blood, collected in connection with sensitization to the hapten diphenylcyclopropenone (DPC). The receptors were gathered from a woman in her 30s with alopecia areata. Some clones in this sample may be carry-over from other donors' samples. CDR3s include the opening cysteine and the closing phenylalanine or tryptophan. Each record gives: V gene, CDR3 length, J gene, CDR3 protein.

V gene: TRBV18
CDR3 length: 13
J gene: TRBJ2-3
CDR3 protein: CASSERIADTQYF

V gene: TRBV29-1
CDR3 length: 12
J gene: TRBJ1-1
CDR3 protein: CSVDRANTEAFF

V gene: TRBV6-1
CDR3 length: 14
J gene: TRBJ1-6
CDR3 protein: CASRSTGVNSPLHF

V gene: TRBV14
CDR3 length: 14
J gene: TRBJ2-3
CDR3 protein: CASSLEDPTDTQYF

V gene: TRBV4-2
CDR3 length: 16
J gene: TRBJ1-6
CDR3 protein: CASSQEELLLGSPLHF

V gene: TRBV12-3/TRBV12-4
CDR3 length: 17
J gene: TRBJ2-3
CDR3 protein: CASSSVTSGAFTDTQYF

V gene: TRBV7-9
CDR3 length: 17
J gene: TRBJ2-3
CDR3 protein: CASSLGVSGVARDTQYF

V gene: TRBV29-1
CDR3 length: 12
J gene: TRBJ2-4
CDR3 protein: CSAGGEKNIQYF

V gene: TRBV7-2
CDR3 length: 15
J gene: TRBJ2-1
CDR3 protein: CASSLAGSGHNEQFF

V gene: TRBV7-2
CDR3 length: 13
J gene: TRBJ2-3
CDR3 protein: CASSLSFPDTQYF

V gene: TRBV11-1
CDR3 length: 15
J gene: TRBJ1-1
CDR3 protein: CASRQTRGMNTEAFF

V gene: TRBV5-4
CDR3 length: 15
J gene: TRBJ1-1
CDR3 protein: CASTRQTGPHTEAFF

V gene: TRBV5-5
CDR3 length: 14
J gene: TRBJ1-2
CDR3 protein: CASSLGQGAYGYTF

V gene: TRBV4-1
CDR3 length: 16
J gene: TRBJ2-1
CDR3 protein: CASSQVPASSYNEQFF

V gene: TRBV5-1
CDR3 length: 18
J gene: TRBJ1-6
CDR3 protein: CASSPFGLSSSYNSPLHF

V gene: TRBV29-1
CDR3 length: 12
J gene: TRBJ2-1
CDR3 protein: CSVAVSYNEQFF

V gene: TRBV12-3/TRBV12-4
CDR3 length: 14
J gene: TRBJ2-3
CDR3 protein: CASTSQQSTDTQYF

V gene: TRBV27
CDR3 length: 14
J gene: TRBJ2-7
CDR3 protein: CASTPDRSSYEQYF

V gene: TRBV28
CDR3 length: 15
J gene: TRBJ1-4
CDR3 protein: CASSSPSGQAIKLFF

V gene: TRBV29-1
CDR3 length: 11
J gene: TRBJ2-7
CDR3 protein: CSVVKGYEQYF

V gene: TRBV7-2
CDR3 length: 15
J gene: TRBJ1-2
CDR3 protein: CASSPESGGAYGYTF

V gene: TRBV20-1
CDR3 length: 14
J gene: TRBJ2-3
CDR3 protein: CSAPLAGGSDTQYF

V gene: TRBV21-1
CDR3 length: 18
J gene: TRBJ2-2
CDR3 protein: CASSKVPELAGSPRELFF